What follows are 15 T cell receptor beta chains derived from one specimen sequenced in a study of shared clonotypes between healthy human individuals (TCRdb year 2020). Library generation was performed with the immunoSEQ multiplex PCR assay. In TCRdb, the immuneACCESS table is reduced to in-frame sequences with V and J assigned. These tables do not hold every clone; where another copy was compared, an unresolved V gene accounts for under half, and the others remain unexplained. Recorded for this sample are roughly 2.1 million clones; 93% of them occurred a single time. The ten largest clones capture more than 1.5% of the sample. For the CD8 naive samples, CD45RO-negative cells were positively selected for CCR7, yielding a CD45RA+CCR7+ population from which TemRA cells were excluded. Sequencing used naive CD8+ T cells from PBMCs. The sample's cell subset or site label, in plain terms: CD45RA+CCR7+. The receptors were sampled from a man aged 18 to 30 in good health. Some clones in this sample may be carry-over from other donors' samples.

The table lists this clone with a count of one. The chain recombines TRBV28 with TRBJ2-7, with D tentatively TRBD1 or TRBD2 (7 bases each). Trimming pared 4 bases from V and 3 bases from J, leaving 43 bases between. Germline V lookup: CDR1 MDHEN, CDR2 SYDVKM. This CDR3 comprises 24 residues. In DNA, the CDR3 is TGTGCCAGCAGTTACCAACCCGGACCCCACAGGGGACTGTCGTCGGGGGGTACTTTCTACGAGCAGTACTTC. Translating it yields CASSYQPGPHRGLSSGGTFYEQYF.

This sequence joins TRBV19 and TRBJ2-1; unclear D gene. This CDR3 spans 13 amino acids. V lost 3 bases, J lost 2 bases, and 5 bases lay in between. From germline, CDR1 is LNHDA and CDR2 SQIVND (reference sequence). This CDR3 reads CASSMFAYNEQFF. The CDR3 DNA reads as TGTGCCAGTAGTATGTTTGCCTACAATGAGCAGTTCTTC.

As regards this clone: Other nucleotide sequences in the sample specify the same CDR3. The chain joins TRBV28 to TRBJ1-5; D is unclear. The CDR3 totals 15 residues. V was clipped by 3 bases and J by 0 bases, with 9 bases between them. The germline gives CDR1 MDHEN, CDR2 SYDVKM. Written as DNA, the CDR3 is TGTGCCAGCAGTTTCAGGAGAGATAGCAATCAGCCCCAGCATTTT. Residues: CASSFRRDSNQPQHF.

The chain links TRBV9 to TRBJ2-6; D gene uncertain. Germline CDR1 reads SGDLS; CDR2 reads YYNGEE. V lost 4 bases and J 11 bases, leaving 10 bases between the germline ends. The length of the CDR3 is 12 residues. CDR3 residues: CASSLGADVLTF. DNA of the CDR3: TGTGCCAGCAGCCTCGGAGCCGACGTCCTGACTTTC.

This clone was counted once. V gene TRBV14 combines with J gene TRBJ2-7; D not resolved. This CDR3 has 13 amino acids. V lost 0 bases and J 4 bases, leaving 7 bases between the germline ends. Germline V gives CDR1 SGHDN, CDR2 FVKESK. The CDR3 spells CASSQEIRYEQYF. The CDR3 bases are TGTGCCAGCAGCCAAGAAATCCGTTACGAGCAGTACTTC.

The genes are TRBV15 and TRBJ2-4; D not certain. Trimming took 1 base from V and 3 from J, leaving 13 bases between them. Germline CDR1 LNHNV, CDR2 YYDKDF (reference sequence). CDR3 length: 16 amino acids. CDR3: CATSRGVGSSKNIQYF. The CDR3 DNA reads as TGTGCCACCAGCAGAGGGGTAGGGTCGAGCAAAAACATTCAGTACTTC.

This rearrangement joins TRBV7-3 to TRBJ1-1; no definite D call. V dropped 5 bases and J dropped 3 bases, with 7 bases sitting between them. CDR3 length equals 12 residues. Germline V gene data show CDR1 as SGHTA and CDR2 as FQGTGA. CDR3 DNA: TGTGCCAGCAGCGTGGACCACACTGAAGCTTTCTTT. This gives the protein CASSVDHTEAFF.

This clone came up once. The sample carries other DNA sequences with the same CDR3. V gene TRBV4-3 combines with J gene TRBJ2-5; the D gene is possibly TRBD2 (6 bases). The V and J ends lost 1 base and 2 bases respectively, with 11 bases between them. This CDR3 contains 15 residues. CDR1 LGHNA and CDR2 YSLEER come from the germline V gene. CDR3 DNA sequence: TGCGCCAGCAGCCAAGGGACGGGAGCACAAGAGACCCAGTACTTC. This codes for CASSQGTGAQETQYF.

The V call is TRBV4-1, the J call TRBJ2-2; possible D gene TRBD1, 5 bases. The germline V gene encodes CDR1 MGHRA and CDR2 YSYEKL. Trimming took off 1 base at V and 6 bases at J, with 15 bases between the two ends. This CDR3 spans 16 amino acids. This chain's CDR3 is CASSQADLEGAGELFF. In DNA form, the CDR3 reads TGCGCCAGCAGCCAAGCGGATCTAGAAGGGGCCGGGGAGCTGTTTTTT.

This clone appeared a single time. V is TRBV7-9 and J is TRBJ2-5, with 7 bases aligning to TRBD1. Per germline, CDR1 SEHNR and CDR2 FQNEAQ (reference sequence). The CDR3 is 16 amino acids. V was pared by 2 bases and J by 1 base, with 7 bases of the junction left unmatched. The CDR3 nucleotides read TGTGCCAGCAGCTTACCACCGGGACAGAGCCAAGAGACCCAGTACTTC. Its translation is CASSLPPGQSQETQYF.

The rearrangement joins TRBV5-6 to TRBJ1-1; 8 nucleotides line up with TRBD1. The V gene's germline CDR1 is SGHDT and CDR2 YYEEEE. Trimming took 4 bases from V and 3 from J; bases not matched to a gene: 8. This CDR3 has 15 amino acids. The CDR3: CASSRVNRGDTEAFF. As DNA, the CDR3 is TGTGCCAGCAGCCGGGTCAACAGGGGGGACACTGAAGCTTTCTTT.

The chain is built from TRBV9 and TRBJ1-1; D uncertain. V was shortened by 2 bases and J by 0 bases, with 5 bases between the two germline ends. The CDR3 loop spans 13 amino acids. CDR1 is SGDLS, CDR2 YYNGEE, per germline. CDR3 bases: TGTGCCAGCAGCGTCGAGATGAACACTGAAGCTTTCTTT. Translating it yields CASSVEMNTEAFF.

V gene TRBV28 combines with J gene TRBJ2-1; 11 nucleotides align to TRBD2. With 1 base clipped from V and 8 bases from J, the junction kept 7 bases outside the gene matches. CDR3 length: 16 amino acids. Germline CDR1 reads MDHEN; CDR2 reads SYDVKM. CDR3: CASSLSLAGVFDEQFF. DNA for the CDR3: TGTGCCAGCAGTTTATCACTAGCGGGAGTATTCGATGAGCAGTTCTTC.

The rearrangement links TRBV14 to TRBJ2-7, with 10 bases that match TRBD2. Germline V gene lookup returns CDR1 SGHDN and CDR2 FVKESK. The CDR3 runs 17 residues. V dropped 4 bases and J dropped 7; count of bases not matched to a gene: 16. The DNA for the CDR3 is TGTGCCAGCAGCCCTACGGGGAGGAGAGGACTAGCGGATGAGCAGTACTTC. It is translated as CASSPTGRRGLADEQYF. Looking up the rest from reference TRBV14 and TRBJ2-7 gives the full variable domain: EAGVTQFPSHSVIEKGQTVTLRCDPISGHDNLYWYRRVMGKEIKFLLHFVKESKQDESGMPNNRFLAERTGGTYSTLKVQPAELEDSGVYFCASSPTGRRGLADEQYFGPGTRLTVT.

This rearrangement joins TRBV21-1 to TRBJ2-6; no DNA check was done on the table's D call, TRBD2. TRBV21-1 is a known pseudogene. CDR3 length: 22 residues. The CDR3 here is CASSTRTSGRNPPYSGANVLTF. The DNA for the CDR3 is TGTGCCAGCAGCACGAGGACTAGCGGGAGGAACCCCCCCTACTCTGGGGCCAACGTCCTGACTTTC.